This T cell receptor beta chain comes out of a study of blood T cells in healthy people across ages. The study's findings and limits: The study found more naive CD4+ cells and higher diversity in long-lived than aged donors.

A note on this clonotype: Antigen specificity is unknown.

With a J-beta primer mix and a sample-barcoded 5' primer, a second PCR ran 7 to 11 cycles. TCRdb analysed the 5' RACE reads with MiXCR anew, one entry per CDR3 protein. The sample consists of roughly 1,000,000 distinct CDR3 sequences, around 25% of them appearing once. The CDR3 spans 14 residues. After removal of 5 bases from V and 4 bases from J, the junction contained 5 bases not matched to a gene. The germline CDR1 and CDR2 sequences are SGHRS and YFSETQ. Separately, the same data were catalogued under a study of T cells of mothers and their children. Per that paper: Researchers report slightly higher, though non-significant, overlap in related mother-child pairs than in unrelated pairs.

The gene calls are TRBV5-1 and TRBJ2-5; 10 nucleotides match TRBD2. Sequencing was carried out using blood. The sequence was obtained from a girl aged 2 to 9 in good health. The CDR3 sequence: CASRPTSGVETQYF. The DNA of the CDR3 is TGCGCCAGCAGGCCTACTAGCGGGGTAGAGACCCAGTACTTC.